One and the same sample provided the 26 T cell receptor beta chains below, sequenced in a study of metastatic and nonmetastatic thyroid tumors. TCRdb re-called clones from the PCR reads using MiXCR. The repertoire holds about 30,000 clones, 35% seen once, with roughly 20% in the top ten. No patient had received any treatment before thyroid surgery. Specimen: tumor tissue. These receptors originate from a female donor with papillary thyroid cancer or a benign thyroid nodule (not recorded which). Some clones in this sample may be carry-over from other donors' samples.

This clone has only a few counts. V and J are TRBV6-1 and TRBJ2-3; a weak D match, TRBD2 (5 bases). The V gene's germline CDR1 is MNHNS and CDR2 SASEGT. This CDR3 has 14 amino acids. The V and J ends lost 3 bases and 1 base respectively, with 8 bases between them. CDR3 residues: CASSEEEGTDTQYF. The CDR3 DNA sequence: TGTGCCAGCAGTGAGGAGGAGGGCACAGATACGCAGTATTTT.

In its sample, this clone was seen a few times. The genes are TRBV28 and TRBJ2-7, with D possibly matching TRBD1 (5 bases). CDR1 and CDR2 (germline): MDHEN, SYDVKM. The CDR3 has 12 residues. The V end lost 6 bases, the J end lost 4 bases, and 10 bases lay between the germline ends. The CDR3 reads CASSPDTYEQYF. The CDR3 DNA reads as TGTGCCAGCAGCCCGGACACTTACGAGCAGTACTTC.

Concerning this clone: Other nucleotide sequences in the sample specify the same CDR3. The chain joins TRBV6-1 to TRBJ1-2, with D unresolved. Trimming cost V 6 bases and J 2 bases, with 10 bases left between them. The CDR3 is made up of 13 amino acids. Looked up from germline, CDR1 is MNHNS and CDR2 is SASEGT. The DNA of the CDR3 is TGTGCCAGCAGCCCCGGGCCCAACTATGGCTACACCTTC. It encodes CASSPGPNYGYTF.

J is TRBJ2-1 and V is TRBV20-1; TRBD2 might be the D (6 bases). Trimming took off 5 bases at V and 3 bases at J, with 11 bases between the two ends. The CDR3 is made up of 13 amino acids. In germline, CDR1 is DFQATT, CDR2 SNEGSKA (reference sequence). DNA of the CDR3: TGCAGTGCTCGGGAGAGTGTCTACAATGAGCAGTTCTTC. It specifies CSARESVYNEQFF.

This clone was counted a few times. This chain links TRBV19 with TRBJ1-2; 7 nucleotides agree with TRBD1. This CDR3 spans 13 amino acids. Germline V gives CDR1 LNHDA, CDR2 SQIVND (reference sequence). Trimming took 6 bases from V and 10 from J; bases not matched to a gene: 11. The CDR3 coding sequence is TGTGCCAGTAGCAGAACCGGGACAGAAGACTACACCTTC. Amino acids: CASSRTGTEDYTF.

This chain links TRBV9 with TRBJ2-7, with TRBD2 identical over 10 bases. Germline trimming cut 3 bases from V and 6 bases from J; bases unmatched to any gene: 6. The CDR3 is 14 amino acids. Germline V lookup: CDR1 SGDLS, CDR2 YYNGEE. The CDR3 sequence: CASSAGTSVLEQYF. As DNA, the CDR3 is TGTGCCAGCAGCGCCGGGACTAGCGTCCTCGAGCAGTACTTC.

This clone was observed a few times. CDR3 in amino acids: CASRLTFSNQPQHF. The DNA of the CDR3 is TGTGCCAGCAGATTGACATTTAGCAATCAGCCCCAGCATTTT. This chain uses TRBV6-1 with TRBJ1-5; no reliable D call. The V gene's germline CDR1 is MNHNS and CDR2 SASEGT. CDR3 length equals 14 residues. The ends were cut back, 6 bases at V and 0 bases at J, with 9 bases in the middle.

V is TRBV25-1 and J is TRBJ2-7, with D tentatively TRBD2 (6 bases). V lost 10 bases to trimming and J lost 7 bases, with 23 bases between them. Germline V gene lookup returns CDR1 MGHDK and CDR2 SYGVNS. The CDR3 consists of 14 residues. Here the CDR3 reads CATSRDFPREEQYF. CDR3 nucleotide sequence: TGTGCCACCTCCCGGGACTTCCCTCGTGAAGAGCAGTACTTC.

The chain couples TRBV12-3 or TRBV12-4 to TRBJ2-3; 8 nucleotides line up with TRBD2. This CDR3 is built from 13 residues. V gave up 6 bases and J gave up 3 bases; unmatched junction bases: 2. CDR3 in amino acids: CASSGGGTDTQYF. In DNA, the CDR3 is TGTGCCAGCAGCGGCGGGGGGACAGATACGCAGTATTTT.

This clone turned up a few times. The chain has TRBV28 and TRBJ2-7; D is undetermined. CDR1 and CDR2 (germline): MDHEN, SYDVKM. CDR3 length: 12 amino acids. V was shortened by 5 bases and J by 4 bases, with 9 bases between the two germline ends. CDR3 sequence (DNA): TGTGCCAGCAGTCTAGGAACATACGAGCAGTACTTC. Amino acids: CASSLGTYEQYF.

This clone occurred a few times. CDR3 coding DNA: TGTGCCAGCAGCCCGGGACTAGCGGGAGAGGAGTACGCCTACGAGCAGTACTTC. Its translation: CASSPGLAGEEYAYEQYF. The chain is built from TRBV12-3 or TRBV12-4 and TRBJ2-7; the match to TRBD2 covers 14 bases. V lost 6 bases and J lost 2; bases outside the gene matches: 12. The CDR3 is 18 residues long.

The chain couples TRBV7-2 to TRBJ1-5; unclear D gene. CDR1 SGHTA and CDR2 FQGNSA come from the germline V gene. The V gene lost 3 bases and the J gene lost 7 bases, with 10 bases spanning the gap. The CDR3 is made up of 13 amino acids. The CDR3 DNA reads as TGTGCCAGCAGCTTGAATGCAGGCCAGCCCCAGCATTTT. Its protein product is CASSLNAGQPQHF. Looking up the rest from reference TRBV7-2 and TRBJ1-5 gives the full variable domain: GAGVSQSPSNKVTEKGKDVELRCDPISGHTALYWYRQSLGQGLEFLIYFQGNSAPDKSGLPSDRFSAERTGGSVSTLTIQRTQQEDSAVYLCASSLNAGQPQHFGDGTRLSIL.

This clone was counted a single time. The rearrangement links TRBV9 to TRBJ2-2; D possibly uses TRBD1 or TRBD2 (5 bases each). CDR3 length: 17 amino acids. V lost 3 bases and J 6 bases, leaving 21 bases between the germline ends. Per germline, CDR1 SGDLS and CDR2 YYNGEE. The CDR3 protein is CASSGLTGGSSPGELFF. The DNA of the CDR3 is TGTGCCAGCAGCGGACTCACAGGCGGGTCATCCCCCGGGGAGCTGTTTTTT.

This clone has a handful of counts. The CDR3 protein is CASGLAGYNEQFF. Written as DNA, the CDR3 is TGTGCCAGCGGACTAGCGGGCTACAATGAGCAGTTCTTC. The genes are TRBV12-3 or TRBV12-4 and TRBJ2-1, with 11 bases fitting TRBD2. CDR3 size: 13 residues. After removal of 8 bases from V and 3 bases from J, the junction contained 0 bases not matched to a gene.

The chain has TRBV4-3 and TRBJ1-4; TRBD1 is a possible D gene (5 bases). Trimming shortened V by 4 bases and J by 3 bases, and 9 bases separated the two germline ends. Looked up from germline, CDR1 is LGHNA and CDR2 is YSLEER. This CDR3 comprises 14 residues. This CDR3 is CASSPSRANEKLFF. In DNA form, the CDR3 reads TGCGCCAGCAGCCCGAGCAGGGCTAATGAAAAACTGTTTTTT.

V and J are TRBV7-2 and TRBJ2-7; D gene ambiguous. The V end lost 5 bases, the J end lost 0 bases, and 11 bases lay between the germline ends. The CDR3 length is 14 residues. Germline values: CDR1 SGHTA, CDR2 FQGNSA. CDR3 sequence reads: CASSADGYSYEQYF. For the CDR3, the DNA is TGTGCCAGCAGCGCGGACGGATACTCCTACGAGCAGTACTTC.

The V and J genes are TRBV2 and TRBJ2-7, with 9 bases matching TRBD2. The CDR3 is 15 residues long. The ends lost 2 bases at V and 5 bases at J; junction bases unmatched: 7. CDR1 is SNHLY and CDR2 is FYNNEI in the germline V gene. The DNA of the CDR3 is TGTGCCAGCAGTGAAAGCGGCGGGAGGGTCCACGAGCAGTACTTC. Amino acid sequence: CASSESGGRVHEQYF.

The chain uses TRBV6-2 or TRBV6-3 and TRBJ1-1, with D unclear. Germline values: CDR1 MNHEY, CDR2 SVGEGT. V lost 6 bases and J 11 bases, leaving 16 bases between the germline ends. The CDR3 contains 12 residues. CDR3 sequence reads: CASSNTWTGAFF. As DNA, the CDR3 is TGTGCCAGCAGCAACACCTGGACCGGTGCTTTCTTT.

Details on this clone: Other DNA variants within this sample encode the same CDR3. The chain recombines TRBV7-9 with TRBJ2-5, with TRBD1 as a possible D gene (5 bases). Looked up from germline, CDR1 is SEHNR and CDR2 is FQNEAQ (reference sequence). The V end lost 6 bases, the J end lost 0 bases, and 14 bases lay between the germline ends. The CDR3 contains 15 residues. The CDR3, as DNA: TGTGCCAGCAGTCGCGGCCAGGGCGACCAAGAGACCCAGTACTTC. It yields the protein CASSRGQGDQETQYF.

Here the CDR3 reads CSARDQSPEQFF. CDR3 nucleotides: TGCAGTGCTAGAGATCAGAGTCCAGAGCAGTTCTTC. The rearrangement joins TRBV20-1 to TRBJ2-1; D gene uncertain. CDR1 DFQATT and CDR2 SNEGSKA come from the germline V gene (reference sequence). The CDR3 length is 12 residues. V shed 0 bases and J shed 10 bases, with 10 bases lying between them.

This clone has only a few counts. The chain joins TRBV6-1 to TRBJ1-2; D remains unclear. This CDR3 is 11 amino acids long. Per germline, CDR1 MNHNS and CDR2 SASEGT. V lost 8 bases and J 5 bases, leaving 9 bases between the germline ends. The CDR3 here is CASLDRYGYTF. The CDR3 coding sequence is TGTGCCAGCCTAGATAGGTATGGCTACACCTTC.

V usage is TRBV19 and J usage is TRBJ1-5; 8 bases align to TRBD1. This CDR3 contains 16 residues. With V trimmed by 1 base and J by 2 bases, 4 bases remained unmatched. Germline CDR1 and CDR2: LNHDA and SQIVND (reference sequence). Here the CDR3 reads CASSIGWGQGNQPQHF. The CDR3 DNA reads TGTGCCAGTAGTATAGGGTGGGGACAGGGCAATCAGCCCCAGCATTTT.

V and J are TRBV6-1 and TRBJ2-1, with D tentatively TRBD2 (6 bases). The germline V and J ends were trimmed by 2 bases and 3 bases, with 11 bases remaining between them. The CDR3 spans 15 residues. Germline assignment: CDR1 MNHNS and CDR2 SASEGT. CDR3 region: CASSELAGFYNEQFF. CDR3 sequence (DNA): TGTGCCAGCAGTGAATTGGCGGGATTCTACAATGAGCAGTTCTTC.

With regard to this clone: This may arise from a read error, as a much more abundant clone is one base away. The gene calls are TRBV3-1 and TRBJ2-7; TRBD2 matches at 8 bases. This CDR3 comprises 14 residues. The V and J ends lost 5 bases and 3 bases, in that order; junction bases with no gene match: 6. Germline CDR1 and CDR2: LGHDT and YNNKEL (reference sequence). CDR3 nucleotide sequence: TGTGCCAGCAGCAAGGGGCTAGCGGGCTACGAGCAGTACTTC. This gives the protein CASSKGLAGYEQYF.

In its sample, this clone was seen a few times. The rearrangement joins TRBV6-1 to TRBJ2-7; 11 bases agree with TRBD2. V dropped 3 bases and J dropped 5; count of bases not matched to a gene: 3. CDR3 length: 14 amino acids. Germline assignment: CDR1 MNHNS and CDR2 SASEGT. CDR3 amino acids: CASSDWGLADEQYF. Here the CDR3 DNA reads TGTGCCAGCAGTGATTGGGGACTAGCGGACGAGCAGTACTTC.

This clone showed up just a few times. The chain has TRBV10-3 and TRBJ1-2; the D gene is possibly TRBD1 (6 bases). The CDR3 is 13 residues long. Germline loops: CDR1 ENHRY, CDR2 SYGVKD. Trimming took 5 bases from V and 6 from J, leaving 13 bases between them. The CDR3 sequence is CAISYRVQDGYTF. The CDR3 coding sequence is TGTGCCATCAGTTACAGGGTTCAGGATGGCTACACCTTC.